This entry lists 20 T cell receptor beta chains sequenced from one sample in a study of blood T cell repertoires in COVID-19. Sequencing used immunoSEQ multiplex PCR; TCRdb keeps in-frame clones, though not all of them. The table has 200,000 or so clones, 85% to 90% seen once. The material sequenced was peripheral blood. The receptors were gathered from a woman aged 60 to 75 with acute or convalescent COVID-19.

The chain has TRBV15 and TRBJ1-5, with D perhaps matching TRBD1 (6 bases). The CDR3 loop spans 16 amino acids. V was clipped by 1 base and J by 5 bases, with 15 bases between them. From germline, CDR1 is LNHNV and CDR2 YYDKDF (reference sequence). The CDR3 protein is CATSRAGVGHYQPQHF. The CDR3 DNA reads TGTGCCACCAGCAGAGCAGGTGTGGGACACTATCAGCCCCAGCATTTT.

The rearrangement links TRBV19 to TRBJ1-5, with 12 bases lining up with TRBD1. Germline V CDR1 and CDR2: LNHDA, SQIVND (reference sequence). V was pared by 6 bases and J by 2 bases, with 8 bases of the junction left unmatched. There are 17 residues in the CDR3. The CDR3 is CASSLGTGGIGNQPQHF. In nucleotides, the CDR3 is TGTGCCAGTAGCCTAGGGACAGGGGGCATTGGCAATCAGCCCCAGCATTTT. Supplemented by reference TRBV19 and TRBJ1-5, the full variable domain reads DGGITQSPKYLFRKEGQNVTLSCEQNLNHDAMYWYRQDPGQGLRLIYYSQIVNDFQKGDIAEGYSVSREKKESFPLTVTSAQKNPTAFYLCASSLGTGGIGNQPQHFGDGTRLSIL.

The chain is built from TRBV7-8 and TRBJ2-5; perhaps TRBD2 as D (5 bases). Looked up from germline, CDR1 is SGHVS and CDR2 is FQNEAQ. V lost 1 base, J lost 5 bases, and 11 bases lay in between. CDR3 length equals 14 residues. In nucleotides, the CDR3 is TGTGCCAGCAGCTTAGTGAGGGTTGCCGAGACCCAGTACTTC. Amino acids: CASSLVRVAETQYF.

The chain uses TRBV15 and TRBJ2-5, with TRBD2 as a possible D gene (6 bases). The CDR3 totals 14 residues. CDR1 is LNHNV and CDR2 is YYDKDF in the germline V gene (reference sequence). V lost 0 bases and J lost 3, with 8 bases in between. CDR3 protein: CATSRDLAEETQYF. The CDR3 region has the DNA TGTGCCACCAGCAGAGATTTAGCGGAAGAGACCCAGTACTTC.

The table lists this clone with many counts. This chain uses TRBV18 with TRBJ1-2; D is unclear. Germline CDR1 is KGHSH and CDR2 is LQKENI. Trimming stripped 4 bases from V and 2 bases from J, with 8 bases between. The length of the CDR3 is 13 residues. CDR3 region: CASSLTENYGYTF. CDR3 DNA sequence: TGTGCCAGCTCACTGACGGAGAACTATGGCTACACCTTC. Complete variable domain (other parts from reference TRBV18 and TRBJ1-2): NAGVMQNPRHLVRRRGQEARLRCSPMKGHSHVYWYRQLPEEGLKFMVYLQKENIIDESGMPKERFSAEFPKEGPSILRIQQVVRGDSAAYFCASSLTENYGYTFGSGTRLTVV.

The rearrangement links TRBV11-2 to TRBJ1-1, with 9 bases matching TRBD1. The germline CDR1 and CDR2 sequences are SGHAT and FQNNGV. The junction had 16 bases not matched to a gene; V was cut back by 5 bases and J by 6 bases. The CDR3 has 17 amino acids. In DNA form, the CDR3 reads TGTGCCAGCAGCAAAACCGGGACAGGGTTTAGGGGGGCTGAAGCTTTCTTT. As protein: CASSKTGTGFRGAEAFF.

The chain combines TRBV3-1 (or the pseudogene TRBV3-2) with TRBJ1-5; 7 bases are a match to TRBD1. CDR3 length: 17 amino acids. The V and J ends lost 0 bases and 2 bases, in that order; junction bases with no gene match: 7. Germline values: CDR1 LGHDT, CDR2 YNNKEL (reference sequence). The CDR3 here is CASSQDKGGAGNQPQHF. The CDR3 nucleotides are TGTGCCAGCAGCCAAGATAAAGGGGGCGCGGGCAATCAGCCCCAGCATTTT.

The genes are TRBV7-3 and TRBJ2-3; unclear D gene. The V gene's germline CDR1 is SGHTA and CDR2 FQGTGA. Trimming removed 2 bases at V and 3 bases at J, with 12 bases between. The CDR3 is made up of 15 amino acids. The CDR3 bases are TGTGCCAGCAGCTTACGAGGCGGCCTTACAGATACGCAGTATTTT. Amino acids: CASSLRGGLTDTQYF.

The genes are TRBV30 and TRBJ2-3; 7 bases agree with TRBD2. The ends lost 5 bases at V and 4 bases at J; junction bases unmatched: 0. The CDR3 spans 11 residues. Per germline, CDR1 GTSNPN and CDR2 SVGIG (reference sequence). DNA for the CDR3: TGTGCCTGGGGGAGGGCAGATACGCAGTATTTT. Translated, it gives CAWGRADTQYF.

The rearrangement uses TRBV30 and TRBJ1-4; 7 positions agree with TRBD1. This CDR3 is built from 15 residues. V was clipped by 5 bases and J by 5 bases; unmatched bases: 11. CDR1 and CDR2 from the germline V gene are GTSNPN and SVGIG (reference sequence). CDR3 DNA sequence: TGTGCCTGGCGCCTAACCGGGACAGCAAATGAAAAACTGTTTTTT. Amino acids: CAWRLTGTANEKLFF.

The chain uses TRBV4-1 and TRBJ2-5; maybe TRBD2 (7 bases). The CDR3 is 14 amino acids. Per germline, CDR1 MGHRA and CDR2 YSYEKL. V gave up 4 bases and J gave up 5 bases, with 14 bases separating them. The CDR3 region is CASSLRGGLETQYF. The CDR3 region has the DNA TGCGCCAGCAGCCTAAGGGGGGGGCTCGAGACCCAGTACTTC.

The rearrangement links TRBV21-1 to TRBJ1-3. TRBV21-1 is an annotated pseudogene. The CDR3 has 17 amino acids. This CDR3 is CASLTNTTVPSGNTIYF. CDR3 nucleotide sequence: TGTGCCAGCCTCACCAATACCACTGTCCCCTCTGGAAACACCATATATTTT.

This clone occurred once. The chain links TRBV10-1 to TRBJ2-5; D is uncertain. The germline V gene encodes CDR1 WNHNN and CDR2 SYGVQD (reference sequence). Trimming removed 3 bases at V and 5 bases at J, with 13 bases between. The CDR3 consists of 14 residues. The CDR3 DNA reads as TGCGCCAGCAGTGACCCGGGTTCCCTGGAGACCCAGTACTTC. Translated, it gives CASSDPGSLETQYF.

This clone was found once. The V gene is TRBV4-1, the J gene TRBJ2-3; D possibly corresponds to TRBD2 (6 bases). Germline CDR1 MGHRA, CDR2 YSYEKL. The CDR3 is 18 amino acids. Trimming cost V 4 bases and J 0 bases, with 20 bases left between them. This CDR3 is CASSRPGRGSTSTDTQYF. CDR3 nucleotide sequence: TGCGCCAGCAGCCGGCCCGGGCGGGGATCGACTAGCACAGATACGCAGTATTTT.

This chain connects TRBV30 to TRBJ2-1; D remains ambiguous. The CDR3 runs to 13 residues. Germline-derived CDR1 and CDR2 are GTSNPN and SVGIG (reference sequence). V was cut by 5 bases and J by 6 bases, with 14 bases left in between. The CDR3 bases are TGTGCCTGGGCCCTCCACCCTAGCAATGAGCAGTTCTTC. Translation: CAWALHPSNEQFF.

This CDR3 is CASSRDNFPYNEQFF. In nucleotides, the CDR3 is TGTGCCAGCAGCCGGGACAATTTCCCCTACAATGAGCAGTTCTTC. The V call is TRBV5-4, the J call TRBJ2-1; tentatively, D is TRBD1 (6 bases). V gave up 4 bases and J gave up 2 bases, with 13 bases separating them. Germline V gene sequence: CDR1 SGHNT, CDR2 YYREEE (reference sequence). The length of the CDR3 is 15 residues.

The chain uses TRBV10-3 and TRBJ1-5, with 8 bases fitting TRBD1. Germline V gene data show CDR1 as ENHRY and CDR2 as SYGVKD. Unmatched junction bases numbered 7, after V lost 5 bases and J lost 7 bases. This CDR3 is 14 amino acids long. The CDR3 sequence is CAISPTGGVQPQHF. CDR3 sequence (DNA): TGTGCCATCAGTCCAACAGGGGGAGTCCAGCCCCAGCATTTT.

This chain connects TRBV2 to TRBJ2-1; tentatively, D is TRBD1 (5 bases). V dropped 5 bases and J dropped 1 base, with 12 bases sitting between them. Germline V gene data show CDR1 as SNHLY and CDR2 as FYNNEI. The CDR3 sequence is 15 residues long. As DNA, the CDR3 is TGTGCCAGCAGTTATGATCAGGGTTCCTACAATGAGCAGTTCTTC. It yields the protein CASSYDQGSYNEQFF.

This clone was seen only a few times. V gene TRBV5-1 combines with J gene TRBJ1-4; 9 bases match TRBD1. This CDR3 has 15 residues. The germline gives CDR1 SGHRS, CDR2 YFSETQ. The trim removed 2 bases at V and 7 bases at J, leaving 6 bases unmatched. CDR3 DNA: TGCGCCAGCAGCTTACTGGGACAGGGAGGTGAAAAACTGTTTTTT. Its protein product is CASSLLGQGGEKLFF.

The rearrangement uses TRBV7-9 and TRBJ1-6, with D possibly being TRBD1 (6 bases). Per germline, CDR1 SEHNR and CDR2 FQNEAQ (reference sequence). The length of the CDR3 is 16 residues. Deletions cut 2 bases from V and 7 bases from J, with 15 bases between. CDR3 loop: CASSLSGQGSNSPLHF. In nucleotides, the CDR3 is TGTGCCAGCAGCTTATCAGGGCAGGGGAGCAATTCACCCCTCCACTTT.